This T cell receptor (beta chain) comes out of a study of post-analysis software for immune sequencing data. Study-level points and caveats: Patients showed TRBV5-6, TRBV5-1 and TRBV20-1 among five TRBV segments more frequent than in controls.

The sample holds one count of this clonotype. The antigen remains unidentified. Unique molecular identifiers were built into the TCR beta cDNA libraries. TCRdb re-analysed the PCR reads in MiXCR, keeping a single row per CDR3 protein. The sample consists of roughly 540,000 distinct CDR3 sequences, less than 40% of them appearing once. Trimming removed 0 bases from V and 2 bases from J, with 10 bases in between. The length of the CDR3 is 16 residues. CDR1 is KGHSH, CDR2 LQKENI, per germline. This receptor was taken from a girl under 18 with multiple sclerosis. The chain joins TRBV18 to TRBJ1-4; tentative D call: TRBD1 (5 bases). Material for sequencing was blood. CDR3 DNA sequence: TGTGCCAGCTCACCACCTGGGGCGCGGACTAATGAAAAACTGTTTTTT. Residues: CASSPPGARTNEKLFF.